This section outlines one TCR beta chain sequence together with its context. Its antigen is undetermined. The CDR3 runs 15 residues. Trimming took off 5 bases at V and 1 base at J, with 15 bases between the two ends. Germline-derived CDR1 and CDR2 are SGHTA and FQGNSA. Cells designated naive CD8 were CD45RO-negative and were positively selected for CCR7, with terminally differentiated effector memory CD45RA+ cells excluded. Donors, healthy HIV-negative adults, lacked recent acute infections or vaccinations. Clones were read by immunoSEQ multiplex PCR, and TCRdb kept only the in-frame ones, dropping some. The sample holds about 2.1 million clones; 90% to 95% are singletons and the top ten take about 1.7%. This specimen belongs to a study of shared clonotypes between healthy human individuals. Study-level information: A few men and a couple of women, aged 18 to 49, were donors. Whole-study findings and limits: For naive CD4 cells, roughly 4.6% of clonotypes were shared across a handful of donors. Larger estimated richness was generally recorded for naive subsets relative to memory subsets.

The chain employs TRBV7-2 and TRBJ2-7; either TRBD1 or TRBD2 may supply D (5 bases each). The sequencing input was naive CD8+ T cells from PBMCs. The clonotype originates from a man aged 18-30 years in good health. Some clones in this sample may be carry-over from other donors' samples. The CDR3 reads CASSPFVGGSYEQYF. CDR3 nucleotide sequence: TGTGCCAGCAGCCCCTTCGTTGGGGGTTCCTACGAGCAGTACTTC.